Listed below are T cell receptor beta chains from one sample, sequenced in a study of blood T cell repertoires in COVID-19. TCRdb's copy holds only in-frame clones and misses some; the assay was immunoSEQ multiplex PCR. Among 110,000 to 150,000 clones listed, around 88% were seen once. Sequencing input: peripheral blood. The receptor source for this set is a woman between 55 and 75 years old with acute or convalescent COVID-19. Both conserved end residues are part of each CDR3. Fields, in order: D gene, V gene, J gene, clone size, CDR3 protein, CDR3 DNA. The D gene is left open where the match is weak. Size is stated for part of the rows, as once, few or many counts, or as a class when the clone is expanded.

.	TRBV30	TRBJ1-1	.	CAWSWRRSGNTEAFF	TGTGCCTGGAGTTGGAGGAGGAGTGGGAACACTGAAGCTTTCTTT
TRBD1	TRBV5-1	TRBJ1-2	few	CASKETGTEPYGYTF	TGCGCCAGCAAGGAAACGGGGACAGAACCTTATGGCTACACCTTC
.	TRBV10-3	TRBJ1-3	.	CAISERVSGNTIYF	TGTGCCATCAGTGAGCGGGTCTCTGGAAACACCATATATTTT
.	TRBV7-9	TRBJ2-2	.	CATPGVNTGELFF	TGTGCCACCCCAGGGGTGAACACCGGGGAGCTGTTTTTT
.	TRBV2	TRBJ2-5	.	CAGRARRGFGETQYF	TGTGCCGGCCGGGCGCGGCGGGGTTTCGGAGAGACCCAGTACTTC
TRBD1	TRBV28	TRBJ2-7	.	CASSAGGGRYEQYF	TGTGCCAGCAGTGCAGGGGGCGGTCGGTACGAGCAGTACTTC
.	TRBV28	TRBJ1-5	.	CASRVPKRPQHF	TGTGCCAGCCGGGTCCCGAAGAGGCCCCAGCATTTT
TRBD1	TRBV27	TRBJ2-7	.	CASSLQGAGSYEQYF	TGTGCCAGCAGTCTCCAGGGGGCCGGGTCCTACGAGCAGTACTTC
TRBD1	TRBV3-1/TRBV3-2	TRBJ1-2	.	CASSQNPGQGDYGYTF	TGTGCCAGCAGCCAAAACCCCGGGCAGGGGGACTATGGCTACACCTTC
.	TRBV4-3	TRBJ2-3	.	CASSQGPDTQYF	TGCGCCAGCAGCCAAGGGCCAGATACGCAGTATTTT
TRBD2	TRBV6-2/TRBV6-3	TRBJ2-3	.	CASSTWTSGAITDTQYF	TGTGCCAGCAGTACCTGGACTAGCGGGGCGATCACAGATACGCAGTATTTT
.	TRBV5-1	TRBJ2-5	once	CASSRGLGETQYF	TGCGCCAGCAGCAGGGGTCTCGGGGAGACCCAGTACTTC
.	TRBV30	TRBJ1-1	.	CAWSVLRLRRGTEAFF	TGTGCCTGGAGTGTACTGAGGTTGCGCAGGGGCACTGAAGCTTTCTTT
.	TRBV18	TRBJ1-1	.	CASSPNQGAGDTEAFF	TGTGCCAGCTCCCCCAACCAGGGTGCGGGAGACACTGAAGCTTTCTTT
.	TRBV6-5	TRBJ2-1	few	CASSYGPSGQFF	TGTGCCAGCAGTTACGGGCCCAGTGGGCAGTTCTTC
.	TRBV7-2	TRBJ1-1	.	CASSLYTGEAFF	TGTGCCAGCAGCTTATATACAGGTGAAGCTTTCTTT
.	TRBV5-1	TRBJ2-7	.	CASSSVGRGPIEQYF	TGCGCCAGCAGCAGCGTGGGAAGGGGCCCTATCGAGCAGTACTTC
.	TRBV19	TRBJ1-1	.	CASSTLGLADTEAFF	TGTGCCAGTAGTACCTTGGGACTGGCAGACACTGAAGCTTTCTTT
TRBD2	TRBV12-3/TRBV12-4	TRBJ2-1	once	CASSLLGGDEQFF	TGTGCCAGCAGTCTTCTGGGGGGGGATGAGCAGTTCTTC
.	TRBV2	TRBJ2-2	.	CAKRTESNTGELFF	TGTGCCAAGAGGACAGAATCGAACACCGGGGAGCTGTTTTTT
TRBD1	TRBV5-1	TRBJ1-4	.	CASSLEGTDEKLFF	TGCGCCAGCAGCTTGGAAGGGACAGATGAAAAACTGTTTTTT
.	TRBV9	TRBJ1-6	.	CASSVEDLATSPLHF	TGTGCCAGCAGCGTAGAGGACCTAGCAACTTCACCCCTCCACTTT
.	TRBV5-4	TRBJ1-6	.	CASSTDSLYNSPLHF	TGTGCCAGCAGCACCGACAGCTTGTATAATTCACCCCTCCACTTT
TRBD1	TRBV10-3	TRBJ2-7	few	CAIVARQGDEQYF	TGTGCCATCGTGGCAAGACAGGGTGACGAGCAGTACTTC
TRBD1	TRBV19	TRBJ1-2	once	CASSTGDRAGYTF	TGTGCCAGTAGTACGGGCGACAGGGCTGGCTACACCTTC
.	TRBV5-1	TRBJ1-1	.	CASSPNGRVGTEAFF	TGCGCCAGCAGCCCGAACGGGCGGGTGGGCACTGAAGCTTTCTTT
TRBD1	TRBV18	TRBJ1-4	.	CASSPDRGLTNEKLFF	TGTGCCAGCTCACCGGACAGGGGGCTTACTAATGAAAAACTGTTTTTT
.	TRBV6-2/TRBV6-3	TRBJ1-1	.	CASSYTAAGVAEAFF	TGTGCCAGCAGTTACACGGCCGCAGGGGTGGCTGAAGCTTTCTTT
.	TRBV7-9	TRBJ2-7	.	CASSSSSDRYSYEQYF	TGTGCCAGCAGCTCCTCCTCGGACAGATACTCCTACGAGCAGTACTTC
TRBD2	TRBV5-1	TRBJ2-1	.	CASSLVGTSGPAPYNEQFF	TGCGCCAGCAGCTTGGTTGGTACTAGCGGGCCCGCACCGTACAATGAGCAGTTCTTC
.	TRBV4-2	TRBJ2-1	.	CASSSASRDEQFF	TGTGCCAGCAGCTCGGCTAGTCGGGATGAGCAGTTCTTC
.	TRBV7-6	TRBJ1-2	.	CASSPSTAGTPLANYGYTF	TGTGCCAGCAGCCCCTCTACTGCAGGGACACCCCTAGCTAACTATGGCTACACCTTC
TRBD1	TRBV5-4	TRBJ2-7	once	CASSFGTGYPYEQYF	TGTGCCAGCAGCTTCGGGACAGGGTATCCGTACGAGCAGTACTTC
TRBD2	TRBV4-2	TRBJ2-3	.	CASSRQTSGGTTDTQYF	TGTGCCAGCAGCCGACAGACTAGCGGGGGGACCACAGATACGCAGTATTTT
TRBD1	TRBV29-1	TRBJ1-2	few	CSDSGQGFNYGYTF	TGCAGCGACTCGGGACAGGGCTTTAACTATGGCTACACCTTC
.	TRBV21-1	TRBJ1-5	.	CAIGDRGNQPQHF	TGTGCCATTGGGGACAGGGGTAATCAGCCCCAGCATTTT
.	TRBV12-1	TRBJ1-6	.	CASSFADAGACSYNSPLHF	TGTGCCAGCAGCTTCGCAGACGCTGGGGCATGCTCCTATAATTCACCCCTCCACTTT
.	TRBV6-5	TRBJ1-2	.	CASRSQGMAGEGYTF	TGTGCCAGCAGGAGCCAGGGGATGGCGGGTGAGGGCTACACCTTC
TRBD1	TRBV15	TRBJ1-5	.	CATSRVGQGHQPQHF	TGTGCCACCAGCAGAGTGGGACAGGGGCATCAGCCCCAGCATTTT
TRBD1	TRBV5-1	TRBJ2-7	.	CASSLDGDRGQEQYF	TGCGCCAGCAGCTTGGATGGGGACAGGGGGCAAGAGCAGTACTTC
.	TRBV19	TRBJ1-4	.	CASPGGGKLFF	TGTGCCAGCCCGGGGGGTGGCAAACTGTTTTTT
TRBD2	TRBV7-3	TRBJ2-3	.	CASTLTAGALDTQYF	TGTGCCAGCACCTTAACAGCGGGGGCATTGGATACGCAGTATTTT
TRBD1	TRBV12-5	TRBJ1-1	.	CASGLGDRNTEAFF	TGTGCTAGTGGTTTGGGGGACAGGAACACTGAAGCTTTCTTT
.	TRBV7-2	TRBJ1-3	.	CASSLDYSGNTIYF	TGTGCCAGCAGCTTAGATTACTCTGGAAACACCATATATTTT
.	TRBV9	TRBJ1-6	.	CASSSEGQGVSPLHF	TGTGCCAGCAGCTCGGAGGGGCAGGGTGTATCACCCCTCCACTTT
TRBD1	TRBV19	TRBJ2-7	.	CASSPGTGSYEQYF	TGTGCCAGTAGTCCGGGGACAGGTTCCTACGAGCAGTACTTC
.	TRBV28	TRBJ1-2	.	CASSLTRIYGYTF	TGTGCCAGCAGTTTAACCAGAATCTATGGCTACACCTTC
.	TRBV28	TRBJ1-5	.	CASSYLQVFGQPQHF	TGTGCCAGCAGTTATCTACAGGTTTTCGGTCAGCCCCAGCATTTT
TRBD1	TRBV7-3	TRBJ1-1	.	CASSLNSGQNEAFF	TGTGCCAGCAGCCTAAATTCGGGACAGAATGAAGCTTTCTTT
.	TRBV7-2	TRBJ1-4	.	CASSLVRGSGEKLFF	TGTGCCAGCAGCTTAGTGCGGGGGTCGGGCGAAAAACTGTTTTTT
.	TRBV7-2	TRBJ1-5	.	CASSPDGVENQPQHF	TGTGCCAGCAGCCCTGACGGGGTCGAGAATCAGCCCCAGCATTTT
.	TRBV6-1	TRBJ1-5	.	CASSDKNTGLDQPQHF	TGTGCCAGCAGTGACAAGAACACAGGGCTCGATCAGCCCCAGCATTTT
.	TRBV7-7	TRBJ1-1	once	CASSFGRDTEAFF	TGTGCTAGCAGCTTCGGCCGGGACACTGAAGCTTTCTTT
.	TRBV9	TRBJ2-1	.	CASSVDAVYNEQFF	TGTGCCAGCAGCGTAGATGCGGTTTACAATGAGCAGTTCTTC
TRBD1	TRBV3-1/TRBV3-2	TRBJ2-1	.	CASSYTGTGDYNEQFF	TGTGCCAGCAGCTACACCGGGACAGGGGACTACAATGAGCAGTTCTTC
TRBD1	TRBV24-1	TRBJ2-1	.	CATAAGGPYNEQFF	TGTGCCACCGCTGCAGGGGGCCCCTACAATGAGCAGTTCTTC
.	TRBV19	TRBJ2-7	.	CASSIQQGRYEQYF	TGTGCCAGTAGTATACAGCAGGGGCGCTACGAGCAGTACTTC
.	TRBV7-2	TRBJ1-1	.	CASSLMPWETEAFF	TGTGCCAGCAGCTTGATGCCTTGGGAGACTGAAGCTTTCTTT